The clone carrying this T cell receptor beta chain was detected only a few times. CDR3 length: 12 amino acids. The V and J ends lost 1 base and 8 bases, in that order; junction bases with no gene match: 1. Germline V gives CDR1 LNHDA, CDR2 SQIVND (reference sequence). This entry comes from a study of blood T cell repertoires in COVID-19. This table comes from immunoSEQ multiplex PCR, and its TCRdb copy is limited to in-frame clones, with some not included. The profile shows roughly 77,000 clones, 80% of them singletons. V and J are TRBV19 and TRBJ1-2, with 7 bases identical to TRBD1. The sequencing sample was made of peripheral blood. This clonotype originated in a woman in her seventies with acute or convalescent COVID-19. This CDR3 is CASSIGDRGYTF. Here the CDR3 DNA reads TGTGCCAGTAGTATAGGGGACAGAGGCTACACCTTC.